These 19 T cell receptor beta chains share one sample of origin, sequenced in a study of monozygotic twins with inflammatory bowel disease (dated by TCRdb to the late 2010s). Library construction relied on 5' RACE. These reads were obtained on an Illumina HiSeq 2500. The reads went through TCRdb reprocessing, and each CDR3 protein sequence gets one entry with no DNA. The sample has fewer than 200,000 distinct CDR3 sequences on record. Of the sample, 2.4% falls within the top ten clones. Sequenced material: blood. Receptors were obtained from a human donor with ulcerative colitis or Crohn's disease, or a healthy co-twin of an affected twin (not recorded which).

The J gene is TRBJ2-3, the V gene TRBV5-1; lacking DNA, the TRBD1 call made by TCRdb goes unchecked. This CDR3 has 20 amino acids. Per germline, CDR1 SGHRS and CDR2 YFSETQ. CDR3 loop: CASSSRIGQTRDRGTDTQYF.

The chain is built from TRBV12-3 or TRBV12-4 and TRBJ2-1; the TCRdb D gene call, TRBD2, has no DNA to confirm it. The CDR3 has 16 amino acids. The CDR3 reads CASSWSQREWGNEQFF.

V is TRBV11-3 and J is TRBJ1-5. In germline, CDR1 is SGHNT, CDR2 YENEEA. There are 13 residues in the CDR3. The CDR3 sequence: CASSADSNQPQHF. Looking up the rest from reference TRBV11-3 and TRBJ1-5 gives the full variable domain: EAGVVQSPRYKIIEKKQPVAFWCNPISGHNTLYWYLQNLGQGPELLIRYENEEAVDDSQLPKDRFSAERLKGVDSTLKIQPAELGDSAVYLCASSADSNQPQHFGDGTRLSIL.

The chain carries TRBV7-7 and TRBJ2-1; without DNA, the TCRdb call of TRBD1 cannot be checked. From germline, CDR1 is SSHAT and CDR2 FNYEAQ (reference sequence). The CDR3 has 13 amino acids. CDR3 loop: CASSADRDGEQFF.

The chain carries TRBV29-1 and TRBJ2-2; as DNA is missing, the TRBD1 call by TCRdb cannot be tested. Germline V CDR1 and CDR2: SQVTM, ANQGSEA. The CDR3 has 12 residues. CDR3 loop: CSGGQFTGELFF.

The CDR3: CASSLGGPTNEKLFF. This rearrangement joins TRBV27 to TRBJ1-4; lacking DNA, the TRBD1 call made by TCRdb goes unchecked. The CDR3 extends over 15 amino acids. CDR1 and CDR2 from the germline V gene are MNHEY and SMNVEV (reference sequence).

CDR3 amino acids: CASSLLTEETQYF. The chain links TRBV5-1 to TRBJ2-5. CDR1 and CDR2 (germline): SGHRS, YFSETQ. This CDR3 is 13 amino acids long. The whole variable domain, filled in from reference TRBV5-1 and TRBJ2-5, reads KAGVTQTPRYLIKTRGQQVTLSCSPISGHRSVSWYQQTPGQGLQFLFEYFSETQRNKGNFPGRFSGRQFSNSRSEMNVSTLELGDSALYLCASSLLTEETQYFGPGTRLLVL.

J is TRBJ2-1 and V is TRBV5-8. This CDR3 region has 15 residues. In germline, CDR1 is SGHTS, CDR2 YDEGEE. The CDR3 spells CASSPWGGSYNEQFF.

This chain links TRBV12-3 or TRBV12-4 with TRBJ1-1; TCRdb designates TRBD1, a call that cannot be tested without DNA. The CDR3 is made up of 15 amino acids. This CDR3 is CASSLGAGLGTEAFF.

V is TRBV20-1 and J is TRBJ2-5. From germline, CDR1 is DFQATT and CDR2 SNEGSKA (reference sequence). The CDR3 totals 11 residues. CDR3 loop: CSARDYETQYF.

The V and J genes are TRBV5-1 and TRBJ2-7; with no DNA, the TCRdb D assignment of TRBD1 cannot be verified. This CDR3 is 13 amino acids long. In germline, CDR1 is SGHRS, CDR2 YFSETQ. CDR3 loop: CASSSTGYYEQYF.

The chain carries TRBV12-3 or TRBV12-4 and TRBJ1-5; TCRdb's assignment of TRBD1 cannot be checked, as there is no DNA. The CDR3 runs 18 residues. The CDR3 sequence: CASSIHGPTGTGNQPQHF.

The chain employs TRBV12-3 or TRBV12-4 and TRBJ1-4; without DNA, the TCRdb call of TRBD1 cannot be checked. There are 14 residues in the CDR3. The CDR3: CASSTGSGREKLFF.

This chain links TRBV3-1 with TRBJ2-7. From germline, CDR1 is LGHDT and CDR2 YNNKEL (reference sequence). The length of the CDR3 is 14 residues. CDR3: CASSHLESSYEQYF.

J is TRBJ1-2 and V is TRBV7-2; TCRdb names TRBD1, which stays unverified in the absence of DNA. The CDR3 runs 14 residues. Germline V gene lookup returns CDR1 SGHTA and CDR2 FQGNSA. This chain's CDR3 is CASSLGGDPYGYTF.

V is TRBV7-2 and J is TRBJ2-3. Looked up from germline, CDR1 is SGHTA and CDR2 is FQGNSA. The CDR3 runs 16 residues. CDR3 protein: CASSLAISRGTDTQYF.

The V call is TRBV6-1, the J call TRBJ1-6. CDR1 is MNHNS and CDR2 is SASEGT in the germline V gene. The CDR3 length is 16 residues. The CDR3 sequence is CASSTPDIGDNSPLHF.

J is TRBJ2-1 and V is TRBV20-1. This CDR3 comprises 15 residues. CDR1 is DFQATT, CDR2 SNEGSKA, per germline (reference sequence). Here the CDR3 reads CSARYTLAGIVEQFF.

The chain employs TRBV29-1 and TRBJ2-5. The CDR3 runs 14 residues. The germline CDR1 and CDR2 sequences are SQVTM and ANQGSEA. The CDR3 reads CSAQRILVWETQYF.